This is a list of T cell receptor beta chains from one sample in a study of vaccination effects on CD4 cells after COVID-19. Some clones are missing from TCRdb's copy, which holds only in-frame ones; the method was immunoSEQ multiplex PCR. The table has around 30,000 clones, 70% seen once. Their specific antigens are unknown. Sequenced material: CD4+ T cells from PBMCs cultured without peptide, taken before COVID-19 vaccination. These receptors all stem from a human donor who received a COVID-19 vaccine. The CDR3 runs from the conserved cysteine through the conserved F or W. A D gene is named only where the DNA matches it firmly. Rows may omit the clone size; those that give it use once, few, many or a size class.

TRBJ1-4,TRBV7-9,-,-,TGTGCCAGCAGCTTAGATGTTACAGGGTGGGAAAAACTGTTTTTT,CASSLDVTGWEKLFF
TRBJ2-3,TRBV9,TRBD1,-,TGTGCCAGCAGCAGGGGGACAGACCTTCTTTTCACAGATACGCAGTATTTT,CASSRGTDLLFTDTQYF
TRBJ1-1,TRBV19,-,few,TGTGCCAGCAACCAGCGTGGGGACACTGAAGCTTTCTTT,CASNQRGDTEAFF
TRBJ2-7,TRBV6-5,-,-,TGTGCCACTAGGGCGTGGCAAAGCTCCTACGAGCAGTACTTC,CATRAWQSSYEQYF
TRBJ1-6,TRBV10-3,-,once,TGTGCCATCAGCGGGGCCAGGGATAATTCACCCCTCCACTTT,CAISGARDNSPLHF
TRBJ2-6,TRBV7-2,-,-,TGTGCCAGCAGCTTAGGGACAGTTGGTTACTCTGGGGCCAACGTCCTGACTTTC,CASSLGTVGYSGANVLTF
TRBJ1-4,TRBV7-9,-,few,TGTGCCAGCAGTAAACGGGGGGACGACTATGAAAAACTGTTTTTT,CASSKRGDDYEKLFF
TRBJ2-4,TRBV11-2,-,-,TGTGCCAGCGCCCTGGGCCCCTCTTTATTTCAGTACTTC,CASALGPSLFQYF
TRBJ2-3,TRBV2,TRBD2,-,TGTGCCAGCAGTGAAGACGGACTAGCGGGAGGCACAGATACGCAGTATTTT,CASSEDGLAGGTDTQYF
TRBJ1-1,TRBV6-4,-,-,TGTGCCAGCAGCAATCACGACAGGAACACTGAAGCTTTCTTT,CASSNHDRNTEAFF
TRBJ2-4,TRBV5-1,-,-,TGCGCCAGCAGCCCGGGTGGTCATCTAGTGGGGTTGAACATTCAGTACTTC,CASSPGGHLVGLNIQYF
TRBJ2-3,TRBV2,TRBD1,-,TGTGCCAGCAGTGGAGGGGGCATAGGAGCAGATACGCAGTATTTT,CASSGGGIGADTQYF
TRBJ1-6,TRBV9,-,-,TGTGCCAGCAGCCCGGGACCGAGCCCTCCTTATAATTCACCCCTCCACTTT,CASSPGPSPPYNSPLHF
TRBJ1-1,TRBV6-5,TRBD1,few,TGTGCCAGCAGTTACGCACAGGGGGCTGAAGCTTTCTTT,CASSYAQGAEAFF
TRBJ2-1,TRBV6-5,-,-,TGTGCCAGCAGTTACGAGGCGGGGTCCTACAATGAGCAGTTCTTC,CASSYEAGSYNEQFF
TRBJ2-7,TRBV5-6,TRBD2,-,TGTGCCAGCACCACCGGGACTAGCTATTATGTTGCCTACGAGCAGTACTTC,CASTTGTSYYVAYEQYF
TRBJ2-7,TRBV12-5,-,-,TGTGCTAGTGGTTTCAGGGCCCTCGGCCTTTACGAGCAGTACTTC,CASGFRALGLYEQYF
TRBJ1-2,TRBV19,-,-,TGTGCCAGTAGTATTAACTGGAGGGGTCAGGATGGCTACACCTTC,CASSINWRGQDGYTF
TRBJ2-1,TRBV4-1,TRBD2,-,TGCGCCAGCAGCCAAGAGTTACGGCTAGCGGGGGGATCGCGGGAGCAGTTCTTC,CASSQELRLAGGSREQFF
TRBJ2-7,TRBV6-5,-,-,TGTGCCAGCAGTACCAGGAGCGAGCAGTACTTC,CASSTRSEQYF
TRBJ1-1,TRBV7-9,TRBD1,few,TGTGCCAGCAGCCCCCGTGGGCAGGGGGACACTGAAGCTTTCTTT,CASSPRGQGDTEAFF
TRBJ1-1,TRBV18,TRBD1,-,TGTGCCAGCTCACCGGACAGGGGGCGGAACACTGAAGCTTTCTTT,CASSPDRGRNTEAFF
TRBJ2-2,TRBV7-8,TRBD2,-,TGTGCCAGCAGCCCAAGAGCGGGAGATTGGTCCCGGGAGCTGTTTTTT,CASSPRAGDWSRELFF
TRBJ1-2,TRBV6-1,-,once,TGTGCCAGCAGTGAATTGTGGGGGGCACAGGGCTACACCTTC,CASSELWGAQGYTF
TRBJ2-3,TRBV11-2,TRBD2,-,TGTGCCAGCAGCTTAGATCCCCGGACTAGCGGACTGCGGGCAAATACGCAGTATTTT,CASSLDPRTSGLRANTQYF
TRBJ1-4,TRBV24-1,-,-,TGTGCCACCAGTCCCGGGACGGCCAACGTTAATGAAAAACTGTTTTTT,CATSPGTANVNEKLFF
TRBJ2-5,TRBV15,-,-,TGTGCCACCAGCAGAGTCCGACAGAGCCAAGAGACCCAGTACTTC,CATSRVRQSQETQYF
TRBJ2-7,TRBV2,-,-,TGTGCCAGCAGTGAACCCGGGACTCGCTACGAGCAGTACTTC,CASSEPGTRYEQYF
TRBJ2-7,TRBV2,-,-,TGTGCCAGCCAGTGGTCAGGTCAAACCTACGAGCAGTACTTC,CASQWSGQTYEQYF
TRBJ1-2,TRBV14,-,few,TGTGCCAGCAGCCCAGGCACTACCTATGGCTACACCTTC,CASSPGTTYGYTF